Following are 5 T cell receptor beta chains from one sample sequenced in a study of CD8 T cells in Susac syndrome. Random hexamers were used to reverse transcribe an amount of roughly 0.5 to 1 ug RNA. TCRdb reprocessed the immunoSEQ multiplex PCR reads via MiXCR and lists one record per CDR3 protein. The table has about 200,000 distinct CDR3 sequences, roughly 92% seen once. The sample was CD4+ T cells from PBMCs. Receptor source: a human donor in good health.

The chain has TRBV12-3 or TRBV12-4 and TRBJ1-5, with a tentative D call TRBD1 (6 bases). Trimming removed 3 bases at V and 3 bases at J, with 18 bases between. This CDR3 spans 17 amino acids. The CDR3: CASSLGTGQPYNQPQHF. The DNA for the CDR3 is TGTGCCAGCAGTTTGGGCACCGGACAGCCGTACAATCAGCCCCAGCATTTT.

The chain carries TRBV6-2 or TRBV6-3 and TRBJ2-7; 11 positions match TRBD2. Germline V CDR1 and CDR2: MNHEY, SVGEGT. The length of the CDR3 is 14 residues. The V gene end was trimmed by 6 bases and the J gene end by 4 bases; junction bases not matched to a gene: 5. CDR3 sequence (DNA): TGTGCCAGCAGAACTAGCGGGGGCCTTTACGAGCAGTACTTC. Amino acids: CASRTSGGLYEQYF.

J is TRBJ2-3 and V is TRBV24-1, with a possible D match to TRBD1 (5 bases). Trimming shortened V by 3 bases and J by 2 bases, and 14 bases separated the two germline ends. The CDR3 is 16 residues long. Looked up from germline, CDR1 is KGHDR and CDR2 is SFDVKD. CDR3 bases: TGTGCCACCAGTGATCCCGAACAGGCTTACACAGATACGCAGTATTTT. Residues: CATSDPEQAYTDTQYF.

This rearrangement joins TRBV4-1 to TRBJ2-2; D remains ambiguous. The CDR3 has 17 residues. The germline V gene encodes CDR1 MGHRA and CDR2 YSYEKL. The germline V and J ends were trimmed by 0 bases and 2 bases, with 13 bases remaining between them. CDR3 residues: CASSQDGFSSNTGELFF. CDR3 nucleotides: TGCGCCAGCAGCCAAGATGGTTTTAGCTCCAACACCGGGGAGCTGTTTTTT.

V gene TRBV21-1 combines with J gene TRBJ2-5; no check of the table's D call, TRBD1, against the DNA was made. TRBV21-1 is annotated as a pseudogene. CDR3 length: 16 amino acids. CDR3 coding DNA: TGTGCCAGCAGCAAAGCGGCTCGGGACACCCAAGAGACCCAGTACTTC. Translated: CASSKAARDTQETQYF.